These T cell receptor beta chains were read from a single sample in a study of siplizumab effects on memory and regulatory T cells. Libraries were prepared by immunoSEQ multiplex PCR; TCRdb keeps only in-frame clonotypes and omits some of them. The repertoire includes 70,000 to 95,000 clones, more than 95% of them detected once, and less than 0.035% sits in the top ten. The sample comprised naive CD4+ T cells sorted from blood. The source is a human donor in good health. Both conserved end residues are part of each CDR3. A D gene is named only where the DNA matches it firmly. Rows give clone size only sometimes, using once, few, many, or a class for an expanded clone.

CDR3: CAKSQENLF
DNA: TGTGCCAAAAGTCAGGAGAATCTTTTT
J: TRBJ1-4
V: TRBV10-3
D: .
size: once
length: 9

CDR3: CASSLLAGQGNTGELFF
DNA: TGCGCCAGCAGCTTGTTGGCGGGACAGGGGAACACCGGGGAGCTGTTTTTT
J: TRBJ2-2
V: TRBV5-1
D: TRBD1
size: .
length: 17

CDR3: CAISGKQGALGNEQFF
DNA: TGTGCCATCAGTGGAAAACAGGGGGCCCTTGGTAATGAGCAGTTCTTC
J: TRBJ2-1
V: TRBV10-3
D: TRBD1
size: .
length: 16

CDR3: CASKSGGTQYF
DNA: TGCGCCAGCAAGTCAGGGGGTACGCAGTATTTT
J: TRBJ2-3
V: TRBV10-2
D: TRBD1
size: .
length: 11

CDR3: CASSMEGAPEAFF
DNA: TGTGCCAGTAGTATGGAAGGGGCCCCTGAAGCTTTCTTT
J: TRBJ1-1
V: TRBV19
D: .
size: .
length: 13

CDR3: CASSLSEAKNIQYF
DNA: TGTGCCAGCAGCTTGTCAGAAGCCAAAAACATTCAGTACTTC
J: TRBJ2-4
V: TRBV11-3
D: .
size: .
length: 14

CDR3: CASSLPGAYNEQFF
DNA: TGCGCCAGCAGTCTGCCGGGGGCCTACAATGAGCAGTTCTTC
J: TRBJ2-1
V: TRBV5-1
D: .
size: .
length: 14

CDR3: CASSLTDTLDSQYF
DNA: TGTGCCAGCAGTTTAACAGACACCCTTGATAGCCAGTACTTC
J: TRBJ2-5
V: TRBV28
D: .
size: .
length: 14

CDR3: CASSSPSATNEKLFF
DNA: TGTGCCAGCAGCTCTCCCAGCGCAACTAATGAAAAACTGTTTTTT
J: TRBJ1-4
V: TRBV6-6
D: .
size: .
length: 15

CDR3: CASSLVRILSRGYSTDTQYF
DNA: TGTGCCAGCAGCTTAGTTCGTATCCTCAGCAGGGGGTATAGCACAGATACGCAGTATTTT
J: TRBJ2-3
V: TRBV7-8
D: TRBD1
size: once
length: 20

CDR3: CASSTRTGQPQHF
DNA: TGCGCCAGCAGCACGAGGACGGGGCAGCCCCAGCATTTT
J: TRBJ1-5
V: TRBV5-1
D: .
size: .
length: 13

CDR3: CASSRLGPGPQHF
DNA: TGTGCCAGCAGTCGTCTAGGTCCCGGGCCCCAGCATTTT
J: TRBJ1-5
V: TRBV7-2
D: .
size: few
length: 13

CDR3: CASSYTVRENTEAFF
DNA: TGTGCCAGCAGTTACACCGTACGGGAGAACACTGAAGCTTTCTTT
J: TRBJ1-1
V: TRBV27
D: .
size: .
length: 15

CDR3: CASTTGQGANNEKLFF
DNA: TGTGCCAGCACCACGGGACAGGGGGCGAATAATGAAAAACTGTTTTTT
J: TRBJ1-4
V: TRBV28
D: TRBD1
size: .
length: 16

CDR3: CASSPQTANYGYTF
DNA: TGTGCCAGCAGCCCACAGACAGCTAACTATGGCTACACCTTC
J: TRBJ1-2
V: TRBV11-2
D: .
size: .
length: 14

CDR3: CAISASDPTPGELFF
DNA: TGTGCCATCAGTGCCTCGGACCCAACGCCCGGGGAGCTGTTTTTT
J: TRBJ2-2
V: TRBV10-3
D: .
size: .
length: 15

CDR3: CASSIGRDYSNQPQHF
DNA: TGTGCCAGTAGTATCGGCAGGGATTATAGCAATCAGCCCCAGCATTTT
J: TRBJ1-5
V: TRBV19
D: .
size: .
length: 16

CDR3: CASSSGGLRGNTIYF
DNA: TGTGCCAGCAGTTCTGGGGGGCTGAGGGGAAACACCATATATTTT
J: TRBJ1-3
V: TRBV6-5
D: .
size: .
length: 15

CDR3: CASSRQVTPSSYNEQFF
DNA: TGCGCCAGCAGCCGACAGGTTACTCCTTCCTCCTACAATGAGCAGTTCTTC
J: TRBJ2-1
V: TRBV4-1
D: .
size: .
length: 17

CDR3: CASSLALTSNEQFF
DNA: TGTGCCAGCAGCTTAGCTCTGACTAGCAATGAGCAGTTCTTC
J: TRBJ2-1
V: TRBV7-9
D: .
size: .
length: 14

CDR3: CASSLVGTDTQYF
DNA: TGTGCCAGCAGCTTAGTCGGGACAGATACGCAGTATTTT
J: TRBJ2-3
V: TRBV7-9
D: .
size: .
length: 13

CDR3: CASSFTGTTIYEQYF
DNA: TGCGCCAGCAGCTTTACCGGGACAACAATCTACGAGCAGTACTTC
J: TRBJ2-7
V: TRBV5-1
D: .
size: .
length: 15

CDR3: CASSLGRNSGASSNQPQHF
DNA: TGTGCCAGCAGCTTAGGGCGCAACTCCGGGGCTTCTAGCAATCAGCCCCAGCATTTT
J: TRBJ1-5
V: TRBV11-2
D: .
size: .
length: 19

CDR3: CASGLIPTNTEAFF
DNA: TGTGCTAGTGGTTTGATACCGACGAACACTGAAGCTTTCTTT
J: TRBJ1-1
V: TRBV12-5
D: .
size: .
length: 14

CDR3: CASSIDRPSYNSPLHF
DNA: TGTGCCAGTAGTATCGACAGGCCCTCCTATAATTCACCCCTCCACTTT
J: TRBJ1-6
V: TRBV19
D: .
size: .
length: 16

CDR3: CASSPDRDYEQYF
DNA: TGTGCCAGCAGCCCGGACAGGGACTACGAGCAGTACTTC
J: TRBJ2-7
V: TRBV7-2
D: TRBD1
size: once
length: 13

CDR3: CASSLVPGNEQYF
DNA: TGTGCCAGCAGCTTAGTGCCGGGTAACGAGCAGTACTTC
J: TRBJ2-7
V: TRBV11-2
D: .
size: .
length: 13

CDR3: CASSRGLAGVQETQYF
DNA: TGTGCCAGCAGCCGTGGACTAGCGGGGGTCCAAGAGACCCAGTACTTC
J: TRBJ2-5
V: TRBV27
D: TRBD2
size: .
length: 16

CDR3: CASSQETPSNQPQHF
DNA: TGTGCCAGCAGCCAAGAGACGCCCTCCAATCAGCCCCAGCATTTT
J: TRBJ1-5
V: TRBV4-2
D: .
size: .
length: 15

CDR3: CASSSGTGRTEAFF
DNA: TGTGCCAGCAGTTCCGGGACAGGGAGGACTGAAGCTTTCTTT
J: TRBJ1-1
V: TRBV28
D: TRBD1
size: .
length: 14

CDR3: CASSRQGSDNSPLHF
DNA: TGTGCCAGCTCACGTCAAGGGTCGGATAATTCACCCCTCCACTTT
J: TRBJ1-6
V: TRBV18
D: .
size: .
length: 15

CDR3: CASSQRRGETQYF
DNA: TGTGCCAGCAGCCAGAGACGCGGAGAGACCCAGTACTTC
J: TRBJ2-5
V: TRBV7-2
D: .
size: .
length: 13

CDR3: CASSLDGDRPKNIQYF
DNA: TGTGCCAGCAGCTTAGACGGGGACCGTCCCAAAAACATTCAGTACTTC
J: TRBJ2-4
V: TRBV7-9
D: .
size: .
length: 16

CDR3: CASSRPTGEQFF
DNA: TGTGCCAGCAGCCGCCCGACGGGGGAGCAGTTCTTC
J: TRBJ2-1
V: TRBV28
D: .
size: .
length: 12

CDR3: CASSLILAGARRATDTQYF
DNA: TGTGCCAGCAGCTTGATACTAGCGGGGGCGAGAAGGGCCACAGATACGCAGTATTTT
J: TRBJ2-3
V: TRBV5-6
D: TRBD2
size: .
length: 19

CDR3: CASSPGLGNEKLFF
DNA: TGTGCCAGCAGCCCAGGGTTGGGTAATGAAAAACTGTTTTTT
J: TRBJ1-4
V: TRBV6-6
D: .
size: .
length: 14

CDR3: CAWSVEGGQPQHF
DNA: TGTGCCTGGAGTGTAGAGGGCGGCCAGCCCCAGCATTTT
J: TRBJ1-5
V: TRBV30
D: .
size: .
length: 13

CDR3: CASSQDYLKHEKLFF
DNA: TGCGCCAGCAGCCAAGATTACCTAAAGCATGAAAAACTGTTTTTT
J: TRBJ1-4
V: TRBV4-3
D: .
size: once
length: 15

CDR3: CASKKRQGPWEQYF
DNA: TGTGCCAGCAAGAAGCGGCAGGGCCCCTGGGAGCAGTACTTC
J: TRBJ2-7
V: TRBV28
D: .
size: .
length: 14

CDR3: CASRGTGSSYEQYF
DNA: TGTGCCAGCAGAGGGACAGGGAGTAGCTACGAGCAGTACTTC
J: TRBJ2-7
V: TRBV6-5
D: TRBD1
size: .
length: 14

CDR3: CASSLGVGDQTDTQYF
DNA: TGCGCCAGCAGCTTGGGTGTAGGGGACCAAACAGATACGCAGTATTTT
J: TRBJ2-3
V: TRBV5-1
D: .
size: once
length: 16

CDR3: CASSLGTGTLEKLFF
DNA: TGTGCCAGCAGCTTGGGGACAGGGACCCTTGAAAAACTGTTTTTT
J: TRBJ1-4
V: TRBV7-9
D: TRBD1
size: .
length: 15

CDR3: CASTLAGADTQYF
DNA: TGTGCCAGCACCCTAGCGGGGGCCGATACGCAGTATTTT
J: TRBJ2-3
V: TRBV6-5
D: TRBD2
size: .
length: 13

CDR3: CAWREKHLGTDTQYF
DNA: TGTGCCTGGAGGGAGAAGCATCTCGGCACAGATACGCAGTATTTT
J: TRBJ2-3
V: TRBV30
D: .
size: .
length: 15

CDR3: CASSMGGGTIYGYTF
DNA: TGTGCCAGCAGTATGGGAGGGGGGACCATCTATGGCTACACCTTC
J: TRBJ1-2
V: TRBV7-8
D: .
size: .
length: 15

CDR3: CASSLVLAGNEQFF
DNA: TGCGCCAGCAGCTTGGTTCTAGCGGGTAATGAGCAGTTCTTC
J: TRBJ2-1
V: TRBV5-1
D: TRBD2
size: .
length: 14

CDR3: CAISPFPGQGYEQYF
DNA: TGTGCCATCAGTCCCTTTCCGGGACAGGGCTACGAGCAGTACTTC
J: TRBJ2-7
V: TRBV10-3
D: TRBD1
size: .
length: 15

CDR3: CASSIVSAGGNEQFF
DNA: TGTGCCAGTAGTATAGTGTCGGCGGGGGGGAATGAGCAGTTCTTC
J: TRBJ2-1
V: TRBV19
D: TRBD2
size: .
length: 15

CDR3: CASGRDTIYF
DNA: TGTGCCAGCGGGAGGGACACCATATATTTT
J: TRBJ1-3
V: TRBV28
D: .
size: .
length: 10

CDR3: CASSRESNTGELFF
DNA: TGTGCCAGCAGTAGGGAGTCGAACACCGGGGAGCTGTTTTTT
J: TRBJ2-2
V: TRBV7-3
D: .
size: .
length: 14